This T cell receptor (beta chain) is drawn from a study of T and B cells in COVID-19 patients (dated by TCRdb to 2018 to 2020). At the level of the whole study: Using TRB and IGH repertoire sequencing of peripheral blood, the study characterized adaptive immunity in COVID-19 patients who had active infection or had recovered. In the active-infection cohort, about 90% of the roughly 20 patients had comorbidities linked to unfavorable COVID-19 outcome. As many as 9 follow-up blood samples were collected from each patient, and in some individuals these samples spanned different disease stages. A recovered cohort was made up of 19 patients contributing 20 samples, mostly after mild to moderate COVID-19 managed as outpatients. Repertoire analyses used an age-matched reference group of approximately 40 healthy donors who were negative for COVID-19 antibodies as the comparison. A median age of approximately 35 years was recorded in the recovered cohort versus 60 to 85 years in the active-infection cohort. A couple of patients were in both the active and recovered cohorts because samples existed from active disease and from after recovery. The repository of TCR and BCR sequences included about 69 time points from 37 patients, and more than 8.3 million TCR sequences were analysed. In the active-infection cohort, most of the roughly 20 patients were critically ill and required mechanical ventilation or ECMO. Here is what the overall study found, with its caveats: TRB repertoires were highly clonal in active COVID-19, whereas diversity and richness at recovery rose above healthy donor levels. In patients with COVID-19, the usage of TRBV/TRBJ genes was reported to be strongly skewed. Specific T cell subsets (CD4+/Treg/CD8+) and sorted SARS-CoV-2-responsive or tetramer+ T cells had not yet been sequenced, with those experiments still ongoing. A total of 2,000 to 2,500 TCR clusters were exclusive to the recovered cohort, and 31 of those clusters were low-pGen clusters. Blood samples obtained from mildly ill patients during symptoms, as well as early samples obtained from severe cases, were available only in scarce numbers. The reported TCR clusters were stated to require prospective validation before clinical use. The cohort was considered too small to assess HLA contributions to COVID-19 susceptibility or severity.

TRB repertoires were amplified using about 240-550 ng of genomic DNA isolated from blood. Remarks on this clonotype: Its antigen remains unidentified. It has no much larger one-base neighbor in the sample; base qualities were not kept.

For sequencing, an Illumina MiSeq was employed. Multiplex PCR with BIOMED2 TRB-A/B primer pools was used to amplify TRB rearrangements. Illumina-compatible adapters and 7-nucleotide sample barcodes were added to the amplicons in two consecutive PCRs. Phusion HS II polymerase was used for all library PCRs. Amplicons were gel-purified with the NucleoSpin Gel and PCR Clean-up kit, quantified on Qubit, and pooled at 3 to 4 nM. Before Illumina next-generation sequencing, the quality of the amplicon pool was assessed on an Agilent 2100 Bioanalyzer. For the original study's pipeline: Annotation of TRB rearrangements was performed with MiXCR 3.0.8 using the default MiXCR reference library. Non-productive reads and sequences with fewer than 2 reads were removed, and each unique CDR3 nucleotide sequence was counted as one clone. Clonality, diversity, richness and V-J gene usage were calculated in R 3.5.1. GLIPH2 was used for TCR clustering by CDR3 similarity, and generation probabilities were calculated by OLGA. Only GLIPH2 clusters with at least four unique TCR clonotypes present in at least three individuals were retained. TCRdb ran its own pipeline on the public reads, namely fastp trimming at Q25 and MiXCR clone calling, and kept in-frame beta chains. Rows with a matching CDR3 protein are joined into one entry that keeps the most common DNA and genes. TCRdb's processing, not the study's, gives the V and J calls here. The table for this sample lists over 9,500 distinct CDR3 sequences; 25% to 35% of them were counted only once. The top ten constitute over 25% of the sample.

CDR1 MNHEY and CDR2 SVGAGI are derived from the germline V gene. The junction shows trimming of 2 bases on V and 6 bases on J, plus 16 bases between the germline ends. The CDR3 covers 15 residues, taking in both the cysteine and the phenylalanine. Only CDR3 DNA remains: 45 bases, in frame from the first base. The specimen sequenced was blood. The origin of this receptor is a human donor who had recovered from COVID-19. The V and J segments used are TRBV6-5 and TRBJ1-1; no D gene is confidently identified. The CDR3 protein: CASSYGSTLRAEAFF. The nucleotides read TGTGCCAGCAGTTACGGCTCAACTCTTCGGGCTGAAGCTTTCTTT.